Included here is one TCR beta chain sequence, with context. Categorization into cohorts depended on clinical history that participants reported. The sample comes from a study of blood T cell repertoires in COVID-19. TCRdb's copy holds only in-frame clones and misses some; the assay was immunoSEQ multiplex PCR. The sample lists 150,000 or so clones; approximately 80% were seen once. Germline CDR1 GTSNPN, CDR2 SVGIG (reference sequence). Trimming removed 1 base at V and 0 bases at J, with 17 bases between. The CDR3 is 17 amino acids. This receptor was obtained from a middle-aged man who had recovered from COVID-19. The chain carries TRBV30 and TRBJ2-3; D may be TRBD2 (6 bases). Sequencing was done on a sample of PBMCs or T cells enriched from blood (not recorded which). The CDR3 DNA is TGTGCCTGGAGTGGGGCCTGGGCAGGGACTAGCACAGATACGCAGTATTTT. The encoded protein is CAWSGAWAGTSTDTQYF.